Below are 2 T cell receptor beta chains sequenced from a single sample in a study of Siglec-9 on CD8 T cells in melanoma. TCRdb keeps only in-frame clones here, not all; method: immunoSEQ multiplex PCR. This table holds about 36,000 clones, roughly 80% found once. Material: Siglec-9- CD8+ T cells sorted from blood. These receptor sequences come from a human donor in good health.

The J gene is TRBJ2-7, the V gene TRBV19; 9 bases fit TRBD2. Germline V gene lookup returns CDR1 LNHDA and CDR2 SQIVND (reference sequence). This CDR3 is 13 amino acids long. The V and J ends lost 11 bases and 0 bases, in that order; junction bases with no gene match: 5. CDR3 loop: CAVSGGISYEQYF. The CDR3 DNA reads as TGTGCCGTAAGCGGGGGGATCTCCTACGAGCAGTACTTC.

The chain joins TRBV7-9 to TRBJ1-1; D unresolved. The CDR3 has 13 residues. In germline, CDR1 is SEHNR, CDR2 FQNEAQ (reference sequence). V gave up 5 bases and J gave up 6 bases, with 13 bases separating them. The CDR3 is CASSRPGRPEAFF. In nucleotides, the CDR3 is TGTGCCAGCAGCCGCCCCGGACGTCCTGAAGCTTTCTTT.